Shown below are 5 T cell receptor beta chains from a single sample sequenced in a study of T cells after yellow fever vaccination. Via MiXCR, TCRdb re-called the 5' RACE reads, giving one row per CDR3 protein. The table lists around 340,000 distinct CDR3 sequences, around 12% of them singletons, with more than 3% in the top ten. The sequencing here drew on CD4+ T cells sorted from PBMCs, taken 15 days after the yellow fever booster vaccination. The origin of the receptors is a man between 18 and 35 years old who received the YFV17D yellow fever vaccine.

The rearrangement links TRBV5-1 to TRBJ1-1; TRBD1 might be the D (5 bases). V dropped 7 bases and J dropped 5 bases, with 15 bases sitting between them. The germline CDR1 and CDR2 sequences are SGHRS and YFSETQ. CDR3 length equals 13 residues. This CDR3 reads CASGREAGTEAFF. The CDR3 DNA follows: TGCGCCAGCGGCAGGGAGGCCGGGACTGAAGCTTTCTTT. The entire variable domain, with the rest obtained from reference TRBV5-1 and TRBJ1-1, is as follows: KAGVTQTPRYLIKTRGQQVTLSCSPISGHRSVSWYQQTPGQGLQFLFEYFSETQRNKGNFPGRFSGRQFSNSRSEMNVSTLELGDSALYLCASGREAGTEAFFGQGTRLTVV.

The rearrangement uses TRBV18 and TRBJ2-6; 9 bases fit TRBD1. CDR3 length equals 17 residues. V lost 3 bases, J lost 2 bases, and 5 bases stayed unmatched. The V gene's germline CDR1 is KGHSH and CDR2 LQKENI. In nucleotides, the CDR3 is TGTGCCAGCTCACCTGGGACAGGGTCGCCTGGGGCCAACGTCCTGACTTTC. Its protein product is CASSPGTGSPGANVLTF.

The chain carries TRBV7-9 and TRBJ1-1; D call uncertain. Germline-derived CDR1 and CDR2 are SEHNR and FQNEAQ (reference sequence). The CDR3 runs to 13 residues. Trimming removed 5 bases at V and 6 bases at J, with 13 bases between. The CDR3 protein is CASSLPIVAEAFF. The CDR3 DNA is TGTGCCAGCAGCCTTCCGATCGTGGCTGAAGCTTTCTTT.

This clonotype was counted once. The V call is TRBV9, the J call TRBJ1-6, with D tentatively TRBD1 (5 bases). Germline lookup yields CDR1 SGDLS and CDR2 YYNGEE. The CDR3 is 13 amino acids. Trimming removed 4 bases from V and 10 bases from J, with 12 bases in between. CDR3 amino acids: CASSNPGRSPLHF. As DNA, the CDR3 is TGTGCCAGCAGCAACCCGGGACGGTCACCCCTCCACTTT.

V usage is TRBV7-9 and J usage is TRBJ2-3, with TRBD2 matching 14 bases. CDR1 SEHNR and CDR2 FQNEAQ come from the germline V gene (reference sequence). The CDR3 length is 21 residues. The V and J ends lost 0 bases and 1 base, in that order; junction bases with no gene match: 12. The CDR3 loop is CASSLAVTSGGASAGTDTQYF. Here the CDR3 DNA reads TGTGCCAGCAGCTTAGCGGTGACTAGCGGGGGGGCCTCGGCTGGCACAGATACGCAGTATTTT.